The next 14 T cell receptor beta chains were all read from a single sample in a study of CD8 T cells in ankylosing spondylitis. Their target antigens are unknown. General study findings and limits: What appeared characteristic of ankylosing spondylitis blood was a TCR beta motif of 7 or 8 highly homologous variants.

MiXCR was run by TCRdb on the 5' RACE reads, yielding one entry per CDR3 protein. The table records over 700,000 distinct CDR3 sequences, around 20% of them present only once. The material sequenced was blood, either unsorted or a sorted T cell fraction (not recorded which). The receptors originated from a male donor with ankylosing spondylitis.

This clonotype was observed at least ten times. J is TRBJ2-7 and V is TRBV2, with TRBD1 identical over 7 bases. The ends lost 5 bases at V and 10 bases at J; junction bases unmatched: 14. Germline lookup yields CDR1 SNHLY and CDR2 FYNNEI. The CDR3 runs to 14 residues. The CDR3: CASSYNRDSYIQYF. The CDR3 coding sequence is TGTGCCAGCAGTTATAACCGGGACAGTTATATCCAGTACTTC.

This sequence joins TRBV6-5 and TRBJ2-7, with TRBD2 identical over 9 bases. The germline gives CDR1 MNHEY, CDR2 SVGAGI. This CDR3 is built from 15 residues. J gave up 2 bases and V 4 bases, and 6 bases lay outside the gene matches. The CDR3: CASSSASGEAYEQYF. The CDR3 region has the DNA TGTGCCAGCAGTTCCGCTAGCGGGGAAGCCTACGAGCAGTACTTC.

The table lists this clonotype with a few counts. The chain couples TRBV6-5 to TRBJ1-5; the D gene is possibly TRBD1 (5 bases). Looked up from germline, CDR1 is MNHEY and CDR2 is SVGAGI. Trimming took 1 base from V and 7 from J, leaving 11 bases between them. The CDR3 has 14 residues. The CDR3 reads CASSYWQGGQPQHF. The DNA of the CDR3 is TGTGCCAGCAGTTACTGGCAGGGCGGGCAGCCCCAGCATTTT.

This chain links TRBV19 with TRBJ2-1; 8 positions match TRBD1. The CDR3 totals 13 residues. Germline assignment: CDR1 LNHDA and CDR2 SQIVND (reference sequence). The trim removed 8 bases at V and 4 bases at J, leaving 4 bases unmatched. CDR3: CASGGDRYNEQFF. CDR3 in DNA: TGTGCCAGTGGAGGGGACAGGTACAATGAGCAGTTCTTC.

The rearrangement links TRBV20-1 to TRBJ2-3; TRBD2 aligns across 12 bases. V lost 3 bases and J lost 6; bases outside the gene matches: 7. Germline CDR1 is DFQATT and CDR2 is SNEGSKA (reference sequence). The CDR3 spans 15 residues. CDR3 residues: CSASPTSGSKDTQYF. The DNA of the CDR3 is TGCAGTGCTAGCCCGACTAGCGGGAGTAAGGATACGCAGTATTTT.

This clonotype was observed a handful of times. The chain links TRBV5-5 to TRBJ2-4, with TRBD2 matching 12 bases. V lost 5 bases and J lost 5; bases outside the gene matches: 5. Germline CDR1 SGHKS, CDR2 YYEKEE (reference sequence). The CDR3 covers 15 residues. Written as DNA, the CDR3 is TGTGCCAGCAGTAGGACTAGCGGGGTCCAAAACATTCAGTACTTC. Its protein product is CASSRTSGVQNIQYF.

The chain is built from TRBV27 and TRBJ2-7; D is ambiguous. The CDR3 length is 13 residues. V gave up 3 bases and J gave up 3 bases, with 9 bases separating them. Germline CDR1 MNHEY, CDR2 SMNVEV (reference sequence). The CDR3 DNA follows: TGTGCCAGCAGTTTTGCACCCCACTACGAGCAGTACTTC. Translated: CASSFAPHYEQYF.

This chain links TRBV4-2 with TRBJ2-5; 10 nucleotides agree with TRBD2. Looked up from germline, CDR1 is LGHNA and CDR2 is YNFKEQ. The CDR3 has 17 residues. V was pared by 0 bases and J by 4 bases, with 8 bases of the junction left unmatched. The CDR3 region is CASSQEGQREGGETQYF. DNA for the CDR3: TGTGCCAGCAGCCAAGAAGGTCAGCGGGAGGGCGGAGAGACCCAGTACTTC.

The chain recombines TRBV27 with TRBJ2-1; the match to TRBD2 covers 9 bases. J lost 7 bases, V lost 7 bases, and 14 bases had no gene match. CDR3 length: 16 residues. Germline CDR1 and CDR2: MNHEY and SMNVEV (reference sequence). In DNA form, the CDR3 reads TGTGCCAGCAACCCGTGGGTAGCGGGAGAAGGGAATGAGCAGTTCTTC. Translation gives CASNPWVAGEGNEQFF.

The V and J genes are TRBV24-1 and TRBJ2-7, with 7 bases that match TRBD1. Germline assignment: CDR1 KGHDR and CDR2 SFDVKD. V lost 5 bases, J lost 2 bases, and 11 bases stayed unmatched. This CDR3 is 16 amino acids long. The CDR3 bases are TGTGCCACCAGTGGCCTACAGGGGTTCTATACCTACGAGCAGTACTTC. Protein product: CATSGLQGFYTYEQYF.

This clonotype was detected only a few times. V is TRBV3-1 and J is TRBJ1-2; a weak D match, TRBD1 (5 bases). The V end lost 6 bases, the J end lost 4 bases, and 12 bases lay between the germline ends. The CDR3 loop spans 13 amino acids. The germline V gene has CDR1 LGHDT and CDR2 YNNKEL (reference sequence). The CDR3 DNA reads TGTGCCAGCAGAGGAAAGGGGACCTATGGCTACACCTTC. Translating gives CASRGKGTYGYTF.

This clonotype was observed a handful of times. The chain is built from TRBV5-1 and TRBJ1-1; TRBD1 might be the D (5 bases). Germline V gives CDR1 SGHRS, CDR2 YFSETQ. This CDR3 spans 14 amino acids. V was clipped by 0 bases and J by 4 bases, with 10 bases between them. As DNA, the CDR3 is TGCGCCAGCAGCTTGGCTGGGGGGACCACTGAAGCTTTCTTT. Translation: CASSLAGGTTEAFF.

This clonotype showed up just a few times. This sequence joins TRBV7-2 and TRBJ2-7; no clear D. The V end was cut by 3 bases, the J end by 6 bases, with 3 bases between. Germline V CDR1 and CDR2: SGHTA, FQGNSA. There are 10 residues in the CDR3. The CDR3 is CASSFLEQYF. The DNA of the CDR3 is TGTGCCAGCAGCTTCCTCGAGCAGTACTTC. Variable domain in full (rest from reference TRBV7-2 and TRBJ2-7): GAGVSQSPSNKVTEKGKDVELRCDPISGHTALYWYRQSLGQGLEFLIYFQGNSAPDKSGLPSDRFSAERTGGSVSTLTIQRTQQEDSAVYLCASSFLEQYFGPGTRLTVT.

This clonotype was seen more than once but under ten times. The V gene is TRBV20-1, the J gene TRBJ1-1, with 10 bases fitting TRBD1. The V gene end was trimmed by 5 bases and the J gene end by 8 bases; junction bases not matched to a gene: 5. The CDR3 is 12 amino acids. Germline loops: CDR1 DFQATT, CDR2 SNEGSKA (reference sequence). CDR3 region: CSADDRGQEAFF. The CDR3 bases are TGCAGTGCTGATGACAGGGGGCAGGAAGCTTTCTTT.